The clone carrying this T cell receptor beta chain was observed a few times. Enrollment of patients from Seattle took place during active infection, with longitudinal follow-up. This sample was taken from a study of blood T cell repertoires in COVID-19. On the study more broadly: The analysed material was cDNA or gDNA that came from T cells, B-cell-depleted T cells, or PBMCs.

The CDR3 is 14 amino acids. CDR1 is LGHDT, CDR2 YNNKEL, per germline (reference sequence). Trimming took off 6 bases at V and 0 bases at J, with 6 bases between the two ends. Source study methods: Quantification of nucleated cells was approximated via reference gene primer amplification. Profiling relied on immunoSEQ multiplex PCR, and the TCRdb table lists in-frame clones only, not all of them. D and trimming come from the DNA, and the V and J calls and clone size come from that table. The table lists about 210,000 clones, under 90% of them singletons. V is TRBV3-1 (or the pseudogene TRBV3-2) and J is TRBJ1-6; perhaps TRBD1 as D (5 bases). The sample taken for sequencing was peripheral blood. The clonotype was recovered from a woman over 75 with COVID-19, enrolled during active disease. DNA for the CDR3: TGTGCCAGCAGACAGGCCTCCTATAATTCACCCCTCCACTTT. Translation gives CASRQASYNSPLHF.